What follows are 22 T cell receptor beta chains derived from one specimen sequenced in a study of shared clonotypes between healthy human individuals. Data came from immunoSEQ multiplex PCR; TCRdb stores just in-frame clones and leaves some out. Counted here are 900,000 to 1,200,000 clones, more than 75% occurring once; the ten biggest clones make up 0.55% to 0.7%. Sequencing was carried out using memory CD4+ T cells from PBMCs. Subset specified: CD45RA-negative fraction. The receptors come from a man aged 18-30 years in good health. Some clones in this sample may be carry-over from other donors' samples.

The V call is TRBV5-1, the J call TRBJ1-2; D is unclear. The CDR3 covers 13 residues. Germline V gene data show CDR1 as SGHRS and CDR2 as YFSETQ. V gave up 3 bases and J gave up 5 bases, with 11 bases separating them. CDR3 DNA sequence: TGCGCCAGCAGCTCTGTGGGGAGTTATGGCTACACCTTC. Translating gives CASSSVGSYGYTF.

The chain employs TRBV9 and TRBJ1-2, with 8 nucleotides matching TRBD1. Germline assignment: CDR1 SGDLS and CDR2 YYNGEE. With V trimmed by 2 bases and J by 8 bases, 11 bases remained unmatched. The CDR3 has 15 residues. The DNA of the CDR3 is TGTGCCAGCAGCGTTGACTTGGATTGGACAGGGGGCTACACCTTC. Translating it yields CASSVDLDWTGGYTF.

This clone was picked up one time. The junction departs from the called germline gene at one end, perhaps through a read error. The chain links TRBV7-3 to TRBJ2-1; D uncertain. Looked up from germline, CDR1 is SGHTA and CDR2 is FQGTGA. There are 13 residues in the CDR3. The DNA for the CDR3 is TGTACCAGCAGCCCCCACCTTAACAATGAGCAGTTCTTC. This codes for CTSSPHLNNEQFF.

The V and J genes are TRBV7-2 and TRBJ1-5; D uncertain. The CDR3 sequence is 14 residues long. CDR1 SGHTA and CDR2 FQGNSA come from the germline V gene. V lost 3 bases and J lost 1, with 7 bases in between. CDR3 sequence (DNA): TGTGCCAGCAGCTTGGGGATGAGCAATCAGCCCCAGCATTTT. This encodes CASSLGMSNQPQHF. Using reference TRBV7-2 and TRBJ1-5 for the parts outside the CDR3, the full variable domain is GAGVSQSPSNKVTEKGKDVELRCDPISGHTALYWYRQSLGQGLEFLIYFQGNSAPDKSGLPSDRFSAERTGGSVSTLTIQRTQQEDSAVYLCASSLGMSNQPQHFGDGTRLSIL.

The genes are TRBV10-3 and TRBJ2-7, with D uncertain. This CDR3 contains 13 residues. Germline V gene sequence: CDR1 ENHRY, CDR2 SYGVKD. V was cut by 0 bases and J by 5 bases, with 8 bases left in between. CDR3 bases: TGTGCCATCAGTGAGTCTGGTGTAGACGAGCAGTACTTC. It yields the protein CAISESGVDEQYF.

The CDR3: CASSLSGGGTGELFF. CDR3 nucleotides: TGCGCCAGCAGCTTAAGCGGGGGTGGAACCGGGGAGCTGTTTTTT. The gene calls are TRBV4-1 and TRBJ2-2; 8 nucleotides align to TRBD2. The CDR3 has 15 residues. Germline values: CDR1 MGHRA, CDR2 YSYEKL. Germline trimming cut 5 bases from V and 5 bases from J; bases unmatched to any gene: 7.

The chain is built from TRBV7-9 and TRBJ2-5; 7 bases line up with TRBD2. The end of the DNA aligns better with TRBJ2-7, so the J call may be wrong. Germline V gene lookup returns CDR1 SEHNR and CDR2 FQNEAQ (reference sequence). The CDR3 consists of 16 residues. As DNA, the CDR3 is TGTGCCAGCAGCTTAGGATTGGGGGGAGGGCCGGACGAGCAGTACTTC. This sequence encodes CASSLGLGGGPDEQYF.

This rearrangement joins TRBV5-6 to TRBJ2-3; TRBD1 agrees at 8 bases. The CDR3 covers 14 residues. V was clipped by 4 bases and J by 7 bases; unmatched bases: 8. Germline V gene data show CDR1 as SGHDT and CDR2 as YYEEEE. The CDR3 here is CASSPRQGWNTQYF. Here the CDR3 DNA reads TGTGCCAGCAGCCCGAGACAGGGGTGGAATACGCAGTATTTT.

This chain links TRBV28 with TRBJ1-1; D possibly corresponds to TRBD1 (6 bases). The V and J ends lost 2 bases and 4 bases respectively, with 14 bases between them. The CDR3 consists of 15 residues. CDR1 and CDR2 from the germline V gene are MDHEN and SYDVKM. The CDR3 loop is CASSLTTGLATEAFF. The CDR3 DNA is TGTGCCAGCAGTTTAACCACAGGGTTGGCCACTGAAGCTTTCTTT.

V and J are TRBV7-3 and TRBJ1-3; D remains ambiguous. Trimming stripped 5 bases from V and 2 bases from J, with 1 base between. This CDR3 spans 11 amino acids. Germline V gene sequence: CDR1 SGHTA, CDR2 FQGTGA. The CDR3 region has the DNA TGTGCCAGCAGCACTGGAAACACCATATATTTT. Translation: CASSTGNTIYF.

In DNA, the CDR3 is TGCGCCAGCAGCCAAGATGGAGGAATCGAGCAGTACTTC. It translates to CASSQDGGIEQYF. The chain links TRBV4-3 to TRBJ2-7, with D maybe TRBD2 (5 bases). CDR3 length equals 13 residues. The germline V gene has CDR1 LGHNA and CDR2 YSLEER. Trimming stripped 0 bases from V and 6 bases from J, with 9 bases between.

The rearrangement links TRBV18 to TRBJ1-1, with TRBD1 matching over 8 bases. The CDR3 loop spans 17 amino acids. From germline, CDR1 is KGHSH and CDR2 LQKENI. Unmatched junction bases numbered 11, after V lost 3 bases and J lost 2 bases. CDR3 nucleotide sequence: TGTGCCAGCTCACCGAGACAGGGGCCCGGACTCAACACTGAAGCTTTCTTT. Its translation is CASSPRQGPGLNTEAFF. Full variable domain (remainder filled in from reference TRBV18 and TRBJ1-1): NAGVMQNPRHLVRRRGQEARLRCSPMKGHSHVYWYRQLPEEGLKFMVYLQKENIIDESGMPKERFSAEFPKEGPSILRIQQVVRGDSAAYFCASSPRQGPGLNTEAFFGQGTRLTVV.

The chain combines TRBV9 with TRBJ1-3; D not certain. V was clipped by 0 bases and J by 3 bases, with 10 bases between them. Germline CDR1 and CDR2: SGDLS and YYNGEE. The CDR3 covers 15 residues. CDR3 sequence (DNA): TGTGCCAGCAGCGTAGTTGGGTCCGGTGGAAACACCATATATTTT. This translates into CASSVVGSGGNTIYF.

This clone has only a few counts. The rearrangement uses TRBV7-7 and TRBJ2-5; weak D call: TRBD1 (5 bases). Trimming stripped 1 base from V and 5 bases from J, with 14 bases between. CDR1 is SSHAT and CDR2 is FNYEAQ in the germline V gene (reference sequence). This CDR3 has 15 amino acids. Written as DNA, the CDR3 is TGTGCCAGCAGCTTAGTATCAGGGTTTGGTGAGACCCAGTACTTC. This codes for CASSLVSGFGETQYF.

The chain joins TRBV29-1 to TRBJ2-5; TRBD1 aligns across 8 bases. The last part of the DNA fits TRBJ2-7 better; the J call may be wrong. Germline V gene sequence: CDR1 SQVTM, CDR2 ANQGSEA. The CDR3 totals 11 residues. This CDR3 reads CSAGQGAEQYF. CDR3 nucleotides: TGCAGCGCCGGGCAGGGGGCCGAGCAGTACTTC.

A word on this clone: The junction departs from the called germline gene at one end, perhaps through a read error. This sequence joins TRBV6-6 and TRBJ2-1; maybe TRBD1 (7 bases). The CDR3 consists of 14 residues. CDR1 MNHNY and CDR2 SVGAGI come from the germline V gene (reference sequence). CDR3 region: CAGSTTGRTNEQFF. CDR3 coding DNA: TGTGCCGGCAGCACGACAGGGAGGACCAATGAGCAGTTCTTC.

Comment on this clone: A much more abundant neighbour one base away suggests this may be a read error. The identical CDR3 is also encoded by other nucleotide sequences in the sample. CDR3 sequence reads: CASSLGLSGANVLTF. The CDR3 DNA is TGTGCCAGCAGTTTAGGGCTCTCTGGGGCCAACGTCCTGACTTTC. V gene TRBV28 combines with J gene TRBJ2-6, with D uncertain. This CDR3 contains 15 residues. Trimming shortened V by 2 bases and J by 0 bases, and 5 bases separated the two germline ends. In germline, CDR1 is MDHEN, CDR2 SYDVKM.

This clone occurred a few times. A read error may account for a junction end that differs from germline. J is TRBJ2-2 and V is TRBV5-1, with D possibly matching TRBD2 (6 bases). From germline, CDR1 is SGHRS and CDR2 YFSETQ. The CDR3 loop spans 15 amino acids. The CDR3 loop reads CASSPGTFFTGELSF. In DNA form, the CDR3 reads TGCGCCAGCAGCCCCGGGACTTTTTTCACCGGGGAGCTGTCTTTT.

The rearrangement joins TRBV28 to TRBJ2-5, with TRBD1 matching over 7 bases. CDR1 MDHEN and CDR2 SYDVKM come from the germline V gene. The CDR3 is 18 residues long. V shed 4 bases and J 5 bases; nucleotides not matched to a gene: 19. The CDR3: CASSSHRDRSTPVETQYF. The CDR3 bases are TGTGCCAGCAGTTCCCATCGGGACAGAAGCACTCCTGTGGAGACCCAGTACTTC.

Note on this clone: The conserved closing phenylalanine or tryptophan is absent in this CDR3, likely reflecting a read error. The J gene is TRBJ1-2, the V gene TRBV30; D unclear. V dropped 1 base and J dropped 6 bases, with 12 bases sitting between them. CDR1 is GTSNPN, CDR2 SVGIG, per germline (reference sequence). CDR3 size: 13 residues. The CDR3: CAWSAPGADGYTL. The DNA of the CDR3 is TGTGCCTGGAGTGCCCCAGGAGCTGATGGCTACACCCTC.

This clone was seen only a few times. The rearrangement uses TRBV18 and TRBJ2-7; D remains ambiguous. Trimming pared 6 bases from V and 2 bases from J, leaving 11 bases between. Germline CDR1 is KGHSH and CDR2 is LQKENI. The CDR3 extends over 13 amino acids. The CDR3 DNA follows: TGTGCCAGCTCCGGCAGAGACCCCTACGAGCAGTACTTC. It yields the protein CASSGRDPYEQYF. Variable domain in full (rest from reference TRBV18 and TRBJ2-7): NAGVMQNPRHLVRRRGQEARLRCSPMKGHSHVYWYRQLPEEGLKFMVYLQKENIIDESGMPKERFSAEFPKEGPSILRIQQVVRGDSAAYFCASSGRDPYEQYFGPGTRLTVT.

The table lists this clone with a count of one. The chain combines TRBV7-3 with TRBJ1-3, with a tentative D call TRBD1 (5 bases). Per germline, CDR1 SGHTA and CDR2 FQGTGA. Trimming took 4 bases from V and 1 from J, leaving 26 bases between them. The length of the CDR3 is 20 residues. CDR3 nucleotides: TGTGCCAGCAGCTCCCCGGGCAAGGGGAGCCAGTTAGTATCTGGAAACACCATATATTTT. The encoded protein is CASSSPGKGSQLVSGNTIYF.